The 31 T cell receptor beta chains below were found in one sample sequenced in a study of shared clonotypes between healthy human individuals. Sequencing was performed with immunoSEQ multiplex PCR; in TCRdb, only in-frame clones are kept and a portion is missing. In the table there are around 1.6 million clones, 95% to 99% of which are singletons. Material: naive CD4+ T cells sorted from blood. The subset is: CD45RA+ positively selected. The receptors here all came from a young man in good health.

The chain couples TRBV19 to TRBJ2-7; TRBD1 matches at 9 bases. The CDR3 has 17 amino acids. Germline V lookup: CDR1 LNHDA, CDR2 SQIVND (reference sequence). J lost 1 base, V lost 4 bases, and 11 bases had no gene match. CDR3: CASSRDRGLGGSYEQYF. In nucleotides, the CDR3 is TGTGCCAGTAGTAGAGACAGGGGGTTAGGCGGGTCCTACGAGCAGTACTTC.

The V and J genes are TRBV7-9 and TRBJ2-7; 15 bases are a match to TRBD2. The V gene end was trimmed by 7 bases and the J gene end by 4 bases; junction bases not matched to a gene: 8. Germline CDR1 and CDR2: SEHNR and FQNEAQ (reference sequence). The CDR3 length is 16 residues. CDR3 region: CASTTGLAGGRYEQYF. The CDR3 DNA sequence: TGTGCCAGCACCACCGGACTAGCGGGAGGGAGATACGAGCAGTACTTC.

The chain is built from TRBV27 and TRBJ2-3; 14 nucleotides agree with TRBD2. The CDR3 has 18 residues. Germline CDR1 is MNHEY and CDR2 is SMNVEV (reference sequence). The V and J ends lost 5 bases and 6 bases, in that order; junction bases with no gene match: 13. The CDR3 DNA sequence: TGTGCCAGCAGTCGTCGGGGGACTAGCGGGAGTAAGGGGGATACGCAGTATTTT. Protein: CASSRRGTSGSKGDTQYF.

The chain employs TRBV10-3 and TRBJ1-5; no clear D. This CDR3 comprises 16 residues. The germline V and J ends were trimmed by 4 bases and 0 bases, with 13 bases remaining between them. The germline CDR1 and CDR2 sequences are ENHRY and SYGVKD. DNA of the CDR3: TGTGCCATCAGTGGTCAGGCGGTCAATAGCAATCAGCCCCAGCATTTT. Translating it yields CAISGQAVNSNQPQHF.

This clone was recorded once. J is TRBJ2-1 and V is TRBV7-8, with no clear D. This CDR3 comprises 15 residues. CDR1 SGHVS and CDR2 FQNEAQ come from the germline V gene. Trimming took 5 bases from V and 5 from J, leaving 16 bases between them. The DNA for the CDR3 is TGTGCCAGCAGCCGCCGAGAGATCCCCAACAATGAGCAGTTCTTC. It specifies CASSRREIPNNEQFF.

For the CDR3, the DNA is TGTGCCAGCAGCCCGGGACTAGCGGGGGGCTCTGGGGCCAACGTCCTGACTTTC. It translates to CASSPGLAGGSGANVLTF. The V and J genes are TRBV7-4 and TRBJ2-6, with TRBD2 matching over 15 bases. Germline V lookup: CDR1 SGHVT, CDR2 SQSDAQ. With V trimmed by 5 bases and J by 0 bases, 2 bases remained unmatched. The CDR3 runs to 18 residues.

The CDR3 nucleotides are TGTGCCAGCAGCTTAATGGGAGAGGAATTCGGCTACACCTTC. Protein product: CASSLMGEEFGYTF. The V gene is TRBV5-4, the J gene TRBJ1-2; D is unresolved. This CDR3 contains 14 residues. Trimming stripped 2 bases from V and 8 bases from J, with 16 bases between. Germline-derived CDR1 and CDR2 are SGHNT and YYREEE (reference sequence).

V is TRBV11-2 and J is TRBJ1-2; 8 bases map to TRBD1. Trimming took 5 bases from V and 2 from J; bases not matched to a gene: 10. The CDR3 runs to 16 residues. CDR1 is SGHAT and CDR2 is FQNNGV in the germline V gene. The CDR3 DNA sequence: TGTGCCAGCAGCCCCACTCTATGGACAGGGAACTATGGCTACACCTTC. This sequence encodes CASSPTLWTGNYGYTF.

V is TRBV28 and J is TRBJ1-2; weak D call: TRBD1 (5 bases). Deletions cut 5 bases from V and 4 bases from J, with 11 bases between. This CDR3 has 13 amino acids. Germline V gives CDR1 MDHEN, CDR2 SYDVKM. The CDR3 sequence is CASSPRVAYGYTF. Written as DNA, the CDR3 is TGTGCCAGCAGTCCCAGGGTCGCCTATGGCTACACCTTC.

The CDR3: CASSPRQGRFYEQYF. CDR3 in DNA: TGTGCCAGCAGCCCCCGGCAGGGGCGCTTCTACGAGCAGTACTTC. The V gene is TRBV7-8, the J gene TRBJ2-7, with D perhaps matching TRBD1 (6 bases). Trimming took 5 bases from V and 3 from J, leaving 17 bases between them. Germline CDR1 and CDR2: SGHVS and FQNEAQ. The length of the CDR3 is 15 residues.

The genes are TRBV27 and TRBJ2-1; D is unresolved. Trimming took 6 bases from V and 0 from J, leaving 6 bases between them. CDR1 and CDR2 (germline): MNHEY, SMNVEV (reference sequence). The CDR3 totals 13 residues. CDR3 region: CASSLNSYNEQFF. CDR3 nucleotide sequence: TGTGCCAGCAGCTTGAACTCCTACAATGAGCAGTTCTTC.

In DNA form, the CDR3 reads TGTGCCAGCAGCCCTGGGCAGGGCAGGTATGGCTACACCTTC. It specifies CASSPGQGRYGYTF. J is TRBJ1-2 and V is TRBV7-2, with D possibly matching TRBD1 (5 bases). The CDR3 contains 14 residues. Germline loops: CDR1 SGHTA, CDR2 FQGNSA. The V end lost 5 bases, the J end lost 5 bases, and 15 bases lay between the germline ends. The full variable domain, in which reference TRBV7-2 and TRBJ1-2 provide the parts outside the CDR3, is GAGVSQSPSNKVTEKGKDVELRCDPISGHTALYWYRQSLGQGLEFLIYFQGNSAPDKSGLPSDRFSAERTGGSVSTLTIQRTQQEDSAVYLCASSPGQGRYGYTFGSGTRLTVV.

The rearrangement links TRBV19 to TRBJ2-7; D unclear. With 3 bases removed from V and 0 bases from J, the gap between germline ends came to 9 bases. This CDR3 spans 14 amino acids. In germline, CDR1 is LNHDA, CDR2 SQIVND (reference sequence). The CDR3 nucleotides read TGTGCCAGTAGTATTGACACGTTCTCCTACGAGCAGTACTTC. Encoded protein: CASSIDTFSYEQYF.

J is TRBJ2-7 and V is TRBV28, with TRBD1 as a possible D gene (6 bases). Trimming stripped 1 base from V and 1 base from J, with 8 bases between. Per the germline V gene, CDR1 is MDHEN and CDR2 is SYDVKM. The CDR3 loop spans 14 amino acids. CDR3 protein: CASSLYRVSYEQYF. CDR3 sequence (DNA): TGTGCCAGCAGTTTATACAGGGTATCCTACGAGCAGTACTTC. The full variable domain, in which reference TRBV28 and TRBJ2-7 provide the parts outside the CDR3, is DVKVTQSSRYLVKRTGEKVFLECVQDMDHENMFWYRQDPGLGLRLIYFSYDVKMKEKGDIPEGYSVSREKKERFSLILESASTNQTSMYLCASSLYRVSYEQYFGPGTRLTVT.

The gene calls are TRBV11-3 and TRBJ2-1, with 8 bases aligning to TRBD2. From germline, CDR1 is SGHNT and CDR2 YENEEA. The CDR3 spans 17 residues. The junction had 5 bases not matched to a gene; V was cut back by 1 base and J by 0 bases. DNA of the CDR3: TGTGCCAGCAGCTTAGGTGGCGGGAGGTCCTCCTACAATGAGCAGTTCTTC. Its protein is CASSLGGGRSSYNEQFF.

V gene TRBV28 combines with J gene TRBJ1-5; maybe TRBD1 (5 bases). CDR3 size: 16 residues. Deletions cut 2 bases from V and 5 bases from J, with 16 bases between. Germline V gene data show CDR1 as MDHEN and CDR2 as SYDVKM. The CDR3 loop reads CASSLTFQGSHQPQHF. CDR3 DNA sequence: TGTGCCAGCAGTTTAACTTTTCAGGGATCCCATCAGCCCCAGCATTTT.

The V and J genes are TRBV6-1 and TRBJ2-1, with TRBD1 matching over 7 bases. In germline, CDR1 is MNHNS, CDR2 SASEGT. The CDR3 runs to 12 residues. V lost 2 bases and J lost 9; bases outside the gene matches: 1. CDR3 coding DNA: TGTGCCAGCAGTGAAAACAGGGGTGAGCAGTTCTTC. This translates into CASSENRGEQFF.

The CDR3 nucleotides read TGCGCCAGCACCGAACCGGGGGGTGAGCAGTTCTTC. Its translation: CASTEPGGEQFF. This chain connects TRBV5-1 to TRBJ2-1; 7 bases align to TRBD2. Unmatched junction bases numbered 6, after V lost 6 bases and J lost 9 bases. The CDR3 spans 12 residues. Per the germline V gene, CDR1 is SGHRS and CDR2 is YFSETQ.

The chain is built from TRBV6-6 and TRBJ1-3; D may be TRBD1 (6 bases). V was trimmed by 6 bases and J by 2 bases, leaving 14 bases between them. Germline V gene sequence: CDR1 MNHNY, CDR2 SVGAGI (reference sequence). The CDR3 extends over 15 amino acids. CDR3 sequence: CASRIQGLPGNTIYF. The CDR3 region has the DNA TGTGCCAGCAGAATACAGGGTCTTCCTGGAAACACCATATATTTT.

This clone was seen just once. The genes are TRBV11-3 and TRBJ2-2; D not certain. Trimming took 2 bases from V and 4 from J, leaving 5 bases between them. The CDR3 totals 13 residues. CDR1 is SGHNT and CDR2 is YENEEA in the germline V gene. The CDR3 sequence: CASSLLGTGELFF. Written as DNA, the CDR3 is TGTGCCAGCAGCTTATTGGGCACCGGGGAGCTGTTTTTT.

The J gene is TRBJ2-5, the V gene TRBV4-1; D is possibly TRBD1 (5 bases). The length of the CDR3 is 16 residues. With 0 bases removed from V and 1 base from J, the gap between germline ends came to 12 bases. CDR1 is MGHRA and CDR2 is YSYEKL in the germline V gene. The CDR3 loop reads CASSQDLIQGQETQYF. The DNA of the CDR3 is TGCGCCAGCAGCCAAGATCTAATCCAGGGCCAAGAGACCCAGTACTTC.

V gene TRBV29-1 combines with J gene TRBJ2-5; D gene unclear. The V gene lost 4 bases and the J gene lost 9 bases, with 9 bases spanning the gap. The CDR3 sequence is 10 residues long. Germline CDR1 SQVTM, CDR2 ANQGSEA. CDR3 sequence (DNA): TGCAGCGTTGTGGGTACGGCCCAGTACTTC. This sequence encodes CSVVGTAQYF.

The chain carries TRBV5-1 and TRBJ2-6, with D tentatively TRBD1 (6 bases). CDR3 size: 16 residues. Germline loops: CDR1 SGHRS, CDR2 YFSETQ. Trimming removed 4 bases at V and 2 bases at J, with 13 bases between. The CDR3, as DNA: TGCGCCAGCAGCCAACTTAACAGGGCTGGGGCCAACGTCCTGACTTTC. Its translation: CASSQLNRAGANVLTF. Combining the CDR3 with reference TRBV5-1 and TRBJ2-6 gives the whole variable domain KAGVTQTPRYLIKTRGQQVTLSCSPISGHRSVSWYQQTPGQGLQFLFEYFSETQRNKGNFPGRFSGRQFSNSRSEMNVSTLELGDSALYLCASSQLNRAGANVLTFGAGSRLTVL.

This chain uses TRBV19 with TRBJ2-3, with TRBD2 matching over 9 bases. The CDR3 is 15 residues long. Losses at the gene ends were 4 bases for V and 1 base for J; bases not matched to a gene: 3. Germline V gene lookup returns CDR1 LNHDA and CDR2 SQIVND (reference sequence). DNA of the CDR3: TGTGCCAGTAGTACCACTAGCGGGCGCACAGATACGCAGTATTTT. Protein product: CASSTTSGRTDTQYF.

The chain couples TRBV28 to TRBJ2-3; 9 nucleotides match TRBD2. CDR3 length: 16 amino acids. J gave up 5 bases and V 3 bases, and 9 bases lay outside the gene matches. Germline lookup yields CDR1 MDHEN and CDR2 SYDVKM. Written as DNA, the CDR3 is TGTGCCAGCAGTTTGATCGGCGGGAGGGGAAAAGATACGCAGTATTTT. Translated: CASSLIGGRGKDTQYF.

Remarks on this clone: Different DNA sequences within this sample yield the same CDR3. The chain recombines TRBV2 with TRBJ1-1; D ambiguous. The CDR3 has 13 amino acids. Trimming removed 2 bases at V and 1 base at J, with 5 bases between. CDR1 SNHLY and CDR2 FYNNEI come from the germline V gene. This CDR3 is CASSENRNTEAFF. The CDR3 nucleotides read TGTGCCAGCAGTGAAAACAGGAACACTGAAGCTTTCTTT.

The chain carries TRBV18 and TRBJ1-1; 7 positions agree with TRBD1. V trimming: 1 base; J trimming: 1 base; junction bases outside the gene matches: 6. This CDR3 has 16 amino acids. Germline V gene data show CDR1 as KGHSH and CDR2 as LQKENI. The CDR3 loop reads CASSPLQWTGNTEAFF. CDR3 nucleotides: TGTGCCAGCTCACCACTTCAATGGACAGGGAACACTGAAGCTTTCTTT.

This clone was seen only once. The V gene is TRBV10-1, the J gene TRBJ2-1; 7 bases are shared with TRBD2. Per germline, CDR1 WNHNN and CDR2 SYGVQD (reference sequence). There are 15 residues in the CDR3. Unmatched junction bases numbered 8, after V lost 3 bases and J lost 6 bases. CDR3 residues: CASSEAGLPSNEQFF. In nucleotides, the CDR3 is TGCGCCAGCAGTGAAGCGGGACTTCCTTCCAATGAGCAGTTCTTC.

Only one count was recorded for this clone. The V gene is TRBV4-2, the J gene TRBJ2-3; the match to TRBD2 covers 12 bases. The trim removed 4 bases at V and 0 bases at J, leaving 5 bases unmatched. The germline V gene encodes CDR1 LGHNA and CDR2 YNFKEQ. CDR3 length: 17 residues. As DNA, the CDR3 is TGTGCCAGCAGCCTAGGACTAGCGGGACGTAGCACAGATACGCAGTATTTT. Translating gives CASSLGLAGRSTDTQYF.

This chain links TRBV19 with TRBJ2-1, with TRBD1 matching 9 bases. Germline-derived CDR1 and CDR2 are LNHDA and SQIVND (reference sequence). CDR3 length equals 15 residues. V shed 4 bases and J 1 base; nucleotides not matched to a gene: 2. CDR3 bases: TGTGCCAGTAGTAGGGACAGGGTTTCCTACAATGAGCAGTTCTTC. Translated, it gives CASSRDRVSYNEQFF.

DNA of the CDR3: TGCAGCGTTGTGGGACAGATAAGCACAGATACGCAGTATTTT. Protein sequence: CSVVGQISTDTQYF. V is TRBV29-1 and J is TRBJ2-3, with 7 bases fitting TRBD1. This CDR3 region has 14 residues. Per the germline V gene, CDR1 is SQVTM and CDR2 is ANQGSEA. Trimming took 4 bases from V and 0 from J; bases not matched to a gene: 4.